This is a list of T cell receptor beta chains from one sample in a study of cytomegalovirus exposure and HLA in healthy donors. Assay used: immunoSEQ multiplex PCR; TCRdb lists only in-frame clones, some missing. Of 120,000 to 150,000 clones listed, about 70% were seen once; the top ten hold around 4%. The sequencing input was PBMCs. The receptors originated from a man aged 55 to 70 in good health and CMV-seronegative. CDR3s include the opening cysteine and the closing phenylalanine or tryptophan. D genes are given only for firm matches. Rows give clone size only sometimes, using once, few, many, or a class for an expanded clone.

>-|TRBV6-1|TRBJ2-3|TRBD1
TGTGCCAGCGTCCGGGACAGGGCTCGAGATACGCAGTATTTT
CASVRDRARDTQYF
>-|TRBV5-4|TRBJ2-5|TRBD2
TGTGCCAGCAGCTCGGCGGGGACTAGCGGGAGGGCAGTGAGGGAGACCCAGTACTTC
CASSSAGTSGRAVRETQYF
>-|TRBV5-5|TRBJ1-6|TRBD1
TGTGCCAGCAGCTTAAGAGGGGGGACAGAGAATTCACCCCTCCACTTT
CASSLRGGTENSPLHF
>-|TRBV6-1|TRBJ2-3|TRBD1
TGTGCCACCAAGGACAGGGGGGAGACAGATACGCAGTATTTT
CATKDRGETDTQYF
>-|TRBV19|TRBJ1-4|-
TGTGCCAGTAGTAGGCAGTTTAATGAAAAACTGTTTTTT
CASSRQFNEKLFF
>-|TRBV29-1|TRBJ1-1|-
TGCAGCGTGCTCGGCGGGGGGCACACTGAAGCTTTCTTT
CSVLGGGHTEAFF
>once|TRBV19|TRBJ1-5|-
TGTGCCACCGATGGTAGAAGTTCATTCAATCAGCCCCAGCATTTT
CATDGRSSFNQPQHF
>-|TRBV28|TRBJ2-5|-
TGTGCCAGCAGAGAGGGACTTCAAGAGACCCAGTACTTC
CASREGLQETQYF
>-|TRBV11-3|TRBJ2-5|-
TGTGCCAGCAGCCAAGGCGGGCGCAGGTCCGCAGAGACCCAGTACTTC
CASSQGGRRSAETQYF
>-|TRBV27|TRBJ2-7|TRBD1
TGTGCCAGCAGTTTATCGAGGGACAGATACTACGAGCAGTACTTC
CASSLSRDRYYEQYF
>once|TRBV5-1|TRBJ1-5|TRBD1
TGCGCCAGCAGTTCAGGACAGGGGAATCAGCCCCAGCATTTT
CASSSGQGNQPQHF
>few|TRBV7-9|TRBJ2-2|TRBD2
TGTGCCAGCAGCCCCCCGGGGGGCACCGGGGAGCTGTTTTTT
CASSPPGGTGELFF
>-|TRBV29-1|TRBJ2-5|TRBD1
TGCAGCGTTGAAGGAGGGACAGTCCTCCAAGAGACCCAGTACTTC
CSVEGGTVLQETQYF
>once|TRBV28|TRBJ1-1|-
TGTGCCAGCAGCCGGATTGGGGGGGCAGGTCGCACTGAAGCTTTCTTT
CASSRIGGAGRTEAFF
>-|TRBV28|TRBJ2-7|-
TGTGCCAGCAGTCCGCAGGGGGGCCCCTACGAGCAGTACTTC
CASSPQGGPYEQYF